One and the same sample provided the 23 T cell receptor beta chains below, sequenced in a study of blood T cells in healthy people across ages. For the second PCR, which ran for roughly 7 to 11 cycles, a sample-barcoded 5' primer and a J-beta primer mix were used. TCRdb re-derived calls from the 5' RACE reads in MiXCR, one entry per CDR3 protein. Here the sample spans about 1.4 million distinct CDR3 sequences, 55% to 75% being singletons. The sequenced sample was blood. These TCRs come from a man aged 18 to 30 in good health.

The chain joins TRBV27 to TRBJ1-1; D not resolved. Germline-derived CDR1 and CDR2 are MNHEY and SMNVEV (reference sequence). V lost 7 bases and J lost 10, with 13 bases in between. The CDR3 runs 11 residues. The CDR3 loop is CASMAGRRAFF. The CDR3 coding sequence is TGTGCCAGCATGGCGGGTCGGCGAGCTTTCTTT.

This rearrangement joins TRBV2 to TRBJ2-1; D ambiguous. Germline values: CDR1 SNHLY, CDR2 FYNNEI. V lost 10 bases and J 4 bases, leaving 11 bases between the germline ends. The CDR3 runs 12 residues. DNA for the CDR3: TGTGCCACCGGTTCAGGATACAATGAGCAGTTCTTC. This codes for CATGSGYNEQFF. Looking up the rest from reference TRBV2 and TRBJ2-1 gives the full variable domain: EPEVTQTPSHQVTQMGQEVILRCVPISNHLYFYWYRQILGQKVEFLVSFYNNEISEKSEIFDDQFSVERPDGSNFTLKIRSTKLEDSAMYFCATGSGYNEQFFGPGTRLTVL.

The J gene is TRBJ2-7, the V gene TRBV4-3, with 7 bases lining up with TRBD1. V gave up 3 bases and J gave up 2 bases; unmatched junction bases: 7. Germline V gene data show CDR1 as LGHNA and CDR2 as YSLEER. The CDR3 is 15 residues long. CDR3 residues: CASSHSTGQTYEQYF. The CDR3 region has the DNA TGCGCCAGCAGCCACTCGACAGGGCAAACCTACGAGCAGTACTTC.

The genes are TRBV2 and TRBJ2-7; D is perhaps TRBD1 (5 bases). CDR1 and CDR2 (germline): SNHLY, FYNNEI. The ends were cut back, 4 bases at V and 3 bases at J, with 13 bases in the middle. The CDR3 is 14 amino acids. Here the CDR3 DNA reads TGTGCCAGCAGTGCCAGGGAAGGGGTCTACGAGCAGTACTTC. The encoded protein is CASSAREGVYEQYF.

DNA of the CDR3: TGTGCCAGCAGTGAAGGGGGGACAGGGAGGGGGCAGTACTTC. Translating it yields CASSEGGTGRGQYF. The rearrangement joins TRBV25-1 to TRBJ2-7; 9 bases map to TRBD1. There are 14 residues in the CDR3. The germline V gene has CDR1 MGHDK and CDR2 SYGVNS. Losses at the gene ends were 2 bases for V and 9 bases for J; bases not matched to a gene: 8.

This chain connects TRBV7-2 to TRBJ2-5; D possibly corresponds to TRBD2 (5 bases). This CDR3 is built from 13 residues. Germline-derived CDR1 and CDR2 are SGHTA and FQGNSA. Trimming left V 8 bases short and J 9 bases short, with 19 bases between. CDR3: CASGTVPWESQYF. The CDR3 DNA follows: TGTGCCAGCGGAACAGTACCCTGGGAGTCCCAGTACTTC.

This clonotype was counted a few times. The V call is TRBV6-1, the J call TRBJ2-5, with D hard to call. CDR3 length equals 17 residues. Per germline, CDR1 MNHNS and CDR2 SASEGT. Trimming cost V 5 bases and J 2 bases, with 21 bases left between them. CDR3 sequence: CASSTLTIGPWQETQYF. The CDR3, as DNA: TGTGCCAGCAGTACCCTCACTATAGGGCCTTGGCAAGAGACCCAGTACTTC.

The J gene is TRBJ2-1, the V gene TRBV20-1; possible D gene TRBD2, 5 bases. CDR1 is DFQATT and CDR2 is SNEGSKA in the germline V gene (reference sequence). This CDR3 comprises 13 residues. Trimming stripped 0 bases from V and 8 bases from J, with 11 bases between. CDR3: CSARDGSFDEQFF. The CDR3 DNA is TGCAGTGCTAGAGATGGGAGTTTTGATGAGCAGTTCTTC.

The chain recombines TRBV6-2 or TRBV6-3 with TRBJ1-2; D gene unclear. Trimming pared 0 bases from V and 6 bases from J, leaving 20 bases between. In germline, CDR1 is MNHEY, CDR2 SVGEGT. The CDR3 covers 17 residues. CDR3: CASSYSFQSISSNGYTF. CDR3 DNA: TGTGCCAGCAGTTACTCTTTCCAGTCAATATCCTCGAATGGCTACACCTTC.

V gene TRBV14 combines with J gene TRBJ1-6, with D tentatively TRBD1 (5 bases). CDR1 is SGHDN and CDR2 is FVKESK in the germline V gene. V was trimmed by 6 bases and J by 7 bases, leaving 13 bases between them. The CDR3 contains 14 residues. The CDR3, as DNA: TGTGCCAGCAGAACGGGACTCGGAAATTCACCCCTCCACTTT. Its protein is CASRTGLGNSPLHF.

The chain has TRBV29-1 and TRBJ2-7, with D maybe TRBD1 (6 bases). CDR1 SQVTM and CDR2 ANQGSEA come from the germline V gene. The CDR3 is 12 residues long. V was pared by 4 bases and J by 4 bases, with 11 bases between. The CDR3 sequence is CSVARGRYEQYF. The CDR3 nucleotides are TGCAGCGTTGCCAGGGGAAGGTACGAGCAGTACTTC.

As to this clonotype: A read error may be the cause here, since a much bigger clone is one base away. This chain uses TRBV12-3 or TRBV12-4 with TRBJ2-1; 8 nucleotides match TRBD2. This CDR3 is built from 13 residues. The CDR3 DNA follows: TGTGCCGGCAGTTTGCAGCGGGGGATTATGCAGTTCTTC. Encoded protein: CAGSLQRGIMQFF.

The rearrangement links TRBV6-5 to TRBJ2-1; 7 bases align to TRBD1. The CDR3 has 13 amino acids. Germline-derived CDR1 and CDR2 are MNHEY and SVGAGI. Trimming removed 6 bases from V and 5 bases from J; junction bases left unmatched: 4. The CDR3 spells CASRSQGNNEQFF. The CDR3 DNA reads as TGTGCCAGCAGGTCACAGGGGAACAATGAGCAGTTCTTC.

The chain links TRBV15 to TRBJ2-1; D is perhaps TRBD1 (5 bases). V lost 3 bases to trimming and J lost 7 bases, with 10 bases between them. Germline CDR1 reads LNHNV; CDR2 reads YYDKDF (reference sequence). CDR3 size: 13 residues. In DNA, the CDR3 is TGTGCCACCAGCAGTAGCAAGGGGAATGAGCAGTTCTTC. Its protein is CATSSSKGNEQFF.

This sequence joins TRBV15 and TRBJ1-1, with 9 bases that match TRBD1. This CDR3 is built from 17 residues. V lost 3 bases and J lost 1; bases outside the gene matches: 9. Per the germline V gene, CDR1 is LNHNV and CDR2 is YYDKDF (reference sequence). Written as DNA, the CDR3 is TGTGCCACCAGCAGGGCCTTCGGGACAGGGAGGAACACTGAAGCTTTCTTT. Amino acid sequence: CATSRAFGTGRNTEAFF.

CDR3 amino acids: CASSPRPTGRPPNSPLHF. CDR3 nucleotide sequence: TGTGCCAGCTCACCTAGACCGACAGGGAGGCCCCCTAATTCACCCCTCCACTTT. The chain is built from TRBV18 and TRBJ1-6; 7 bases agree with TRBD1. With V trimmed by 3 bases and J by 6 bases, 14 bases remained unmatched. The CDR3 is 18 amino acids. The germline V gene encodes CDR1 KGHSH and CDR2 LQKENI. Complete variable domain (other parts from reference TRBV18 and TRBJ1-6): NAGVMQNPRHLVRRRGQEARLRCSPMKGHSHVYWYRQLPEEGLKFMVYLQKENIIDESGMPKERFSAEFPKEGPSILRIQQVVRGDSAAYFCASSPRPTGRPPNSPLHFGNGTRLTVT.

A few counts support this clonotype. Written as DNA, the CDR3 is TGTGCCAGCAGCTTAACAACTGCAACGACACAGCAGTACTTC. Translating gives CASSLTTATTQQYF. V is TRBV7-2 and J is TRBJ2-7; D is ambiguous. V lost 2 bases, J lost 8 bases, and 16 bases lay in between. CDR1 and CDR2 (germline): SGHTA, FQGNSA. The CDR3 consists of 14 residues.

This clonotype showed up just a few times. The chain is built from TRBV10-1 and TRBJ2-4; the D call may be TRBD1 or TRBD2 (5 bases each). The CDR3 is made up of 14 amino acids. Trimming removed 3 bases at V and 7 bases at J, with 13 bases between. The germline V gene encodes CDR1 WNHNN and CDR2 SYGVQD (reference sequence). The CDR3 DNA is TGCGCCAGCAGTGAAGGGTGGGGGAAGAACATTCAGTACTTC. Protein sequence: CASSEGWGKNIQYF.

V and J are TRBV20-1 and TRBJ2-3; D gene ambiguous. The ends were cut back, 1 base at V and 6 bases at J, with 14 bases in the middle. Germline V gene sequence: CDR1 DFQATT, CDR2 SNEGSKA (reference sequence). This CDR3 is 14 amino acids long. The CDR3, as DNA: TGCAGTGCTAGAGCCAATACCCTTCGGGATACGCAGTATTTT. Protein product: CSARANTLRDTQYF.

The chain carries TRBV27 and TRBJ2-7; D not certain. The CDR3 runs 14 residues. Germline CDR1 MNHEY, CDR2 SMNVEV (reference sequence). V shed 5 bases and J shed 0 bases, with 11 bases lying between them. The CDR3 here is CASSPDGYSYEQYF. The CDR3 DNA follows: TGTGCCAGCAGTCCCGACGGGTACTCCTACGAGCAGTACTTC.

The chain uses TRBV7-8 and TRBJ2-7, with 10 positions matching TRBD2. The junction had 6 bases not matched to a gene; V was cut back by 5 bases and J by 2 bases. In germline, CDR1 is SGHVS, CDR2 FQNEAQ. This CDR3 is built from 15 residues. The CDR3 here is CASSTLAGPTYEQYF. CDR3 bases: TGTGCCAGCAGCACACTAGCGGGGCCAACCTACGAGCAGTACTTC.

The table lists this clonotype with a count of one. V usage is TRBV11-2 and J usage is TRBJ2-3; either TRBD1 or TRBD2 may fit D (6 bases each). The length of the CDR3 is 15 residues. Germline CDR1 and CDR2: SGHAT and FQNNGV. The germline V and J ends were trimmed by 6 bases and 5 bases, with 18 bases remaining between them. CDR3 protein: CASRRRGVAQDTQYF. For the CDR3, the DNA is TGTGCCAGCAGACGTAGGGGGGTTGCACAAGATACGCAGTATTTT.

This clonotype turned up a few times. The chain carries TRBV20-1 and TRBJ2-1; 7 bases are a match to TRBD1. This CDR3 comprises 14 residues. J was trimmed by 6 bases and V by 5 bases; bases with no gene match: 10. Germline V gene data show CDR1 as DFQATT and CDR2 as SNEGSKA (reference sequence). CDR3 nucleotides: TGCAGTGCTCCAAAAACGGGACAGTTCAATGAGCAGTTCTTC. This codes for CSAPKTGQFNEQFF.